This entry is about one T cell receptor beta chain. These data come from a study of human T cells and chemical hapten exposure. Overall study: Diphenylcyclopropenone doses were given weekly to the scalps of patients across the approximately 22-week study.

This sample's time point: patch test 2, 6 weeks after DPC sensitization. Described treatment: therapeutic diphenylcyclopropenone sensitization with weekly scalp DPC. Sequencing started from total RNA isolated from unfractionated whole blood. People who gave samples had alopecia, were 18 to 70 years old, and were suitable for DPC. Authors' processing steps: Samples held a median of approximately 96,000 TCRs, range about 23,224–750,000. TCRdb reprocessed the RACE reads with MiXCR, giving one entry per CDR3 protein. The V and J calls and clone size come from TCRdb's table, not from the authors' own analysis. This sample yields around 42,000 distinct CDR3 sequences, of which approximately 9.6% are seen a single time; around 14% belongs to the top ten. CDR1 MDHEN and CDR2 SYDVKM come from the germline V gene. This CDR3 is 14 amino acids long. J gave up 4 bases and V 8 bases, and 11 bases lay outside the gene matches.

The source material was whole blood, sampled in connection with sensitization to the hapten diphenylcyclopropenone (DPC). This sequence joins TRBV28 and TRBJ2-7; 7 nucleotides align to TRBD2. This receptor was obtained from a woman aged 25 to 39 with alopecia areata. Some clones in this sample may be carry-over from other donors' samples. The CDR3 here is CASRGGVILYEQYF. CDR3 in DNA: TGTGCCAGCCGTGGGGGGGTTATCCTGTACGAGCAGTACTTC.